The entry that follows covers one T cell receptor beta chain sequence. The data derive from a study of blood T cells in healthy people across ages. Alongside a J-beta primer mix, a sample-barcoded 5' primer served in a second PCR lasting about 7 to 11 cycles. MiXCR was run by TCRdb on the 5' RACE reads, yielding one entry per CDR3 protein. Of fewer than 2,000,000 distinct CDR3 sequences in the sample, roughly a third were seen once. Trimming at V came to 6 bases and at J to 7 bases, leaving 16 bases not matched to a gene. The length of the CDR3 is 17 residues. CDR1 MNHNS and CDR2 SASEGT come from the germline V gene.

The sequence was collected from a woman in her thirties in good health. The gene calls are TRBV6-1 and TRBJ2-3; 10 positions match TRBD2. The source material was blood. CDR3 region: CASSRGWTSGITNTQYF. CDR3 nucleotide sequence: TGTGCCAGCAGCCGAGGATGGACTAGCGGTATAACGAATACGCAGTATTTT.